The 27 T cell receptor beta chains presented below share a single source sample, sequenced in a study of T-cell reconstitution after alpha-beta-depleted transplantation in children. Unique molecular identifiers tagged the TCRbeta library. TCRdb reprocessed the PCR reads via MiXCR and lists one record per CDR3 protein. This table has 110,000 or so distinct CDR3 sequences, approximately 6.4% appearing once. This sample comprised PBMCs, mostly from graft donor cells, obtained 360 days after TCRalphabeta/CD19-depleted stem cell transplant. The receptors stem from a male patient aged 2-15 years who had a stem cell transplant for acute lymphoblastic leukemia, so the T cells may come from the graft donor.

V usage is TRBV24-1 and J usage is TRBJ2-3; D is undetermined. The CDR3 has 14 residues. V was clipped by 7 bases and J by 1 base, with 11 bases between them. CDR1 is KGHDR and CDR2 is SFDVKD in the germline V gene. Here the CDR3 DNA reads TGTGCCACCAGCCAGGCCCTAGGCACAGATACGCAGTATTTT. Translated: CATSQALGTDTQYF.

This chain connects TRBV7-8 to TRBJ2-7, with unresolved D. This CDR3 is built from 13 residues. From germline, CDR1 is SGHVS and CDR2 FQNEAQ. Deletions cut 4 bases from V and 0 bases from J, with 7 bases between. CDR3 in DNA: TGTGCCAGCAGCTATGGCCCCTCCTACGAGCAGTACTTC. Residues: CASSYGPSYEQYF.

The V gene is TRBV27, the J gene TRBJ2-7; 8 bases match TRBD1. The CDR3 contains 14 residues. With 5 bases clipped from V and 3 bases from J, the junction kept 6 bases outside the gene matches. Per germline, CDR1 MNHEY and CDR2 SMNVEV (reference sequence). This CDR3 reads CASSPSTGDYEQYF. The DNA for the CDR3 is TGTGCCAGCAGTCCCTCGACAGGGGACTACGAGCAGTACTTC.

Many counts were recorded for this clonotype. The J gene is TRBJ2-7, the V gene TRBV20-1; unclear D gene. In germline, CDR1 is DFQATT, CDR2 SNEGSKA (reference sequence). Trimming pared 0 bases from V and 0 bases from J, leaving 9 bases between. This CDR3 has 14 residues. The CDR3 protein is CSARDVGYSYEQYF. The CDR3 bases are TGCAGTGCTAGAGATGTGGGCTACTCCTACGAGCAGTACTTC.

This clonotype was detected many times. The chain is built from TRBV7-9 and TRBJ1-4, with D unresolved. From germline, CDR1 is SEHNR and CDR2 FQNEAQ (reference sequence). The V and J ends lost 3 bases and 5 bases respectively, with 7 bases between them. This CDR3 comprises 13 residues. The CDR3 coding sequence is TGTGCCAGCAGCTTTTACAGAAATGAAAAACTGTTTTTT. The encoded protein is CASSFYRNEKLFF.

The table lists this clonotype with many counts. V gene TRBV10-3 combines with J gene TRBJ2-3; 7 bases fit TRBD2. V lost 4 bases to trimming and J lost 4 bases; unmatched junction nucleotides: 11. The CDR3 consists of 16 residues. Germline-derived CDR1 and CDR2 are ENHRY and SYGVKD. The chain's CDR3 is CAISAGLGVVPDTQYF. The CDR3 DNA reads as TGTGCCATCAGTGCCGGACTAGGGGTGGTCCCAGATACGCAGTATTTT.

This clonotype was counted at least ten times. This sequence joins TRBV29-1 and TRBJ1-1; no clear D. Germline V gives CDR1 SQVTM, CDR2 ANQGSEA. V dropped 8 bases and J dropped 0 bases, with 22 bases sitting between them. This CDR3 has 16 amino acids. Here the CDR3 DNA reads TGCAGCTTCGGCGGGAGAGAGGGCCGAGTGAACACTGAAGCTTTCTTT. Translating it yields CSFGGREGRVNTEAFF.

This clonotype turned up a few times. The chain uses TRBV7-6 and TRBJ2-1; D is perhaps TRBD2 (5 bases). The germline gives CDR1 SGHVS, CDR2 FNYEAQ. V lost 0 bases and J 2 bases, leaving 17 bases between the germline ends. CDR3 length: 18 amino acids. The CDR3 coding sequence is TGTGCCAGCAGCTTAGCCGTGAGTGGGAGTAGGGCCTACAATGAGCAGTTCTTC. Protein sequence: CASSLAVSGSRAYNEQFF. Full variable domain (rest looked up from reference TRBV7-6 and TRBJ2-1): GAGVSQSPRYKVTKRGQDVALRCDPISGHVSLYWYRQALGQGPEFLTYFNYEAQQDKSGLPNDRFSAERPEGSISTLTIQRTEQRDSAMYRCASSLAVSGSRAYNEQFFGPGTRLTVL.

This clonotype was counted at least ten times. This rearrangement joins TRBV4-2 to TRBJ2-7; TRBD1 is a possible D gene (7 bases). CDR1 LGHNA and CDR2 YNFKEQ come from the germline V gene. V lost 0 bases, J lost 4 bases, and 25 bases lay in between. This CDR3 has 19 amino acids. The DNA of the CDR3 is TGTGCCAGCAGCCAAGAAAGGGGGCCCATCCTAGCGACAAATTACGAGCAGTACTTC. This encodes CASSQERGPILATNYEQYF.

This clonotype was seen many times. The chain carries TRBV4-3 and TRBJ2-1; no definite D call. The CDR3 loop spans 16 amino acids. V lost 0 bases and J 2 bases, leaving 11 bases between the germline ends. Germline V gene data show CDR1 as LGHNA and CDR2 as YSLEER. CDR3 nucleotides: TGCGCCAGCAGCCAAGATCGAAGACTTCCCTACAATGAGCAGTTCTTC. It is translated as CASSQDRRLPYNEQFF.

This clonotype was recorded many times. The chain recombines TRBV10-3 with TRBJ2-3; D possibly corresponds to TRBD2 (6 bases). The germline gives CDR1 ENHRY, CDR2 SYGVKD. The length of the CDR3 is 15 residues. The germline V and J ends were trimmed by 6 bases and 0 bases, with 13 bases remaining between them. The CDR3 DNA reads TGTGCCATCAGCCGGGACTGGATTAGCACAGATACGCAGTATTTT. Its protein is CAISRDWISTDTQYF.

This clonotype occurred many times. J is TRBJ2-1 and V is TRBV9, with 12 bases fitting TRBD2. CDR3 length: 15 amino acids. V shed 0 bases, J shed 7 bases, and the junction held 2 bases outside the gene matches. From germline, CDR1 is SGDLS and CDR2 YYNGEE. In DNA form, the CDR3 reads TGTGCCAGCAGCGTAGATGGGACTAGCGGGAATGAGCAGTTCTTC. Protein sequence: CASSVDGTSGNEQFF.

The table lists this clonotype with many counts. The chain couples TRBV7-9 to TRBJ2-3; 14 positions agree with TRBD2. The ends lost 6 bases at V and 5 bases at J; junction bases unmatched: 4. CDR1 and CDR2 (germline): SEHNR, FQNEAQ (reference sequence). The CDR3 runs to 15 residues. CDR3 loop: CASSQGLAGEDTQYF. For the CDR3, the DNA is TGTGCCAGCAGTCAGGGACTAGCGGGGGAAGATACGCAGTATTTT.

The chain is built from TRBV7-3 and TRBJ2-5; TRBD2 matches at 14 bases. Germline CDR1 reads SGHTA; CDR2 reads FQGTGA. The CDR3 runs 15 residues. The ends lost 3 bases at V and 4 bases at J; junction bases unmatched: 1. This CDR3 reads CASSLTSGRAETQYF. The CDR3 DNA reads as TGTGCCAGCAGCTTGACTAGCGGGAGGGCAGAGACCCAGTACTTC.

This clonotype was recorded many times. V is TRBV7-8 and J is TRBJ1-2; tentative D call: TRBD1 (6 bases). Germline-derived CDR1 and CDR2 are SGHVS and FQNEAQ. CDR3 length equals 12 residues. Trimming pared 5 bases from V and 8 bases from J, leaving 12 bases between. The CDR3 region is CASSRTGYGYTF. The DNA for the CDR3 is TGTGCCAGCAGCCGAACAGGGTACGGCTACACCTTC.

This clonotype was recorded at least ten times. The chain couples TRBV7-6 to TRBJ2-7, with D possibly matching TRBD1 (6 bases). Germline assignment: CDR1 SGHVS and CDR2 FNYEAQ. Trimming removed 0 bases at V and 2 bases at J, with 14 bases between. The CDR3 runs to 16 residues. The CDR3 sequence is CASSLAGFRGPYEQYF. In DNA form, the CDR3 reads TGTGCCAGCAGCTTAGCTGGATTCAGGGGCCCCTACGAGCAGTACTTC. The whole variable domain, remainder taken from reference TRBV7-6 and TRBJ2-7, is GAGVSQSPRYKVTKRGQDVALRCDPISGHVSLYWYRQALGQGPEFLTYFNYEAQQDKSGLPNDRFSAERPEGSISTLTIQRTEQRDSAMYRCASSLAGFRGPYEQYFGPGTRLTVT.

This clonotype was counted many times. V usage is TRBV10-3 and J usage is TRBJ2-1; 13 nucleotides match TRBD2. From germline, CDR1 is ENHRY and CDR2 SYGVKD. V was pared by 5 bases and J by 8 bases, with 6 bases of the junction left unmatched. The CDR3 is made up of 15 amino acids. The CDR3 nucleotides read TGTGCCATCAGTTCTCCCGGGACTAGCGGGGATGAGCAGTTCTTC. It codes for CAISSPGTSGDEQFF.

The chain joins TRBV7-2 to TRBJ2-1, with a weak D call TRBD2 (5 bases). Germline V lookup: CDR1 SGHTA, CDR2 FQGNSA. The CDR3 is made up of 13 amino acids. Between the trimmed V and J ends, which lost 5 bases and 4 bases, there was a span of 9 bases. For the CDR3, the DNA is TGTGCCAGCAGCCGTCCGGGGTACAATGAGCAGTTCTTC. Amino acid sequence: CASSRPGYNEQFF.

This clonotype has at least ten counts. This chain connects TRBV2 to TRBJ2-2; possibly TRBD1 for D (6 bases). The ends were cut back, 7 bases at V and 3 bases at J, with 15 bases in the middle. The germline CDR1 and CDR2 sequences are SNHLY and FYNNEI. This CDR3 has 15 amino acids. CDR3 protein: CASIGAGADTGELFF. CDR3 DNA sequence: TGTGCCAGCATCGGCGCAGGGGCGGACACCGGGGAGCTGTTTTTT.

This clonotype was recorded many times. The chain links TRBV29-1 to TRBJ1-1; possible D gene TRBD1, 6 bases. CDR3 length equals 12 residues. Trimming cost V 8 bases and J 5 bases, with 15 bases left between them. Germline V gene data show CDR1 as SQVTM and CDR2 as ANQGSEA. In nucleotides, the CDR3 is TGCAGCTCTGGGGCAGGGGTGACTGAAGCTTTCTTT. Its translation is CSSGAGVTEAFF.

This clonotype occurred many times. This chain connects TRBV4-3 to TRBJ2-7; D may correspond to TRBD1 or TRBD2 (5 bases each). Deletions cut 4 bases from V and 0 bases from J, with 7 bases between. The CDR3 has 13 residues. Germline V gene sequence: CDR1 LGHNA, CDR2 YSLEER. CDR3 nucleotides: TGCGCCAGCAGCCCGGGGCCCTCCTACGAGCAGTACTTC. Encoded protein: CASSPGPSYEQYF.

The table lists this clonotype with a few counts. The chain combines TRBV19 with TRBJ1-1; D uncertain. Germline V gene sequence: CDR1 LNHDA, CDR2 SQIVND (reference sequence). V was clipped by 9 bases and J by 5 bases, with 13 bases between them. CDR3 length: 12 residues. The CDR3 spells CASGRGGTEAFF. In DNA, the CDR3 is TGTGCCAGCGGTCGGGGAGGGACTGAAGCTTTCTTT.

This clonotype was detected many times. As DNA, the CDR3 is TGTGCCAGCAGCTTAGCAGCGGGAGGTGACGAGCAGTACTTC. Its translation is CASSLAAGGDEQYF. The chain is built from TRBV7-9 and TRBJ2-7; TRBD2 aligns across 9 bases. The V segment lost 0 bases and the J segment 5 bases; nucleotides outside the gene matches: 2. Per germline, CDR1 SEHNR and CDR2 FQNEAQ (reference sequence). The CDR3 has 14 residues.

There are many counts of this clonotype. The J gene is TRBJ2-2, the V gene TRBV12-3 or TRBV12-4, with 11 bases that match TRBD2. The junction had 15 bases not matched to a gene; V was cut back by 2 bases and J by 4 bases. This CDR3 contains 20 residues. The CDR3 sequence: CASSLRPRGRLAGSTGELFF. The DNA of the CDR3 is TGTGCCAGCAGTTTAAGACCCCGAGGAAGACTAGCGGGAAGCACCGGGGAGCTGTTTTTT.

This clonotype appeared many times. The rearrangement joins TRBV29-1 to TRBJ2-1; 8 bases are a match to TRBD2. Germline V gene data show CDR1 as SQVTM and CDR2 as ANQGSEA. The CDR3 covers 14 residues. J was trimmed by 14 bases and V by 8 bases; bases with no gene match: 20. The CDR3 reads CSTHTGTTGTREFF. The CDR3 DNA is TGCAGCACTCATACCGGGACAACCGGGACTAGGGAGTTCTTC.

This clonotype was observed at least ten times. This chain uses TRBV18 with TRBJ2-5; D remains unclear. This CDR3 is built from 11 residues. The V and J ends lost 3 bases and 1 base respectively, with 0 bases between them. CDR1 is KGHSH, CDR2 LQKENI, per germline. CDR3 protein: CASSPQETQYF. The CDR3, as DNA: TGTGCCAGCTCACCCCAAGAGACCCAGTACTTC.

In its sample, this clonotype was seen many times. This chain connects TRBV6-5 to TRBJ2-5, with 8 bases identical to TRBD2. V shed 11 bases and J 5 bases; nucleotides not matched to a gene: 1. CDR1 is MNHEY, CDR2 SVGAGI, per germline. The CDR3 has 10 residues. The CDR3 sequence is CASGGETQYF. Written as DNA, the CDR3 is TGTGCCTCGGGGGGGGAGACCCAGTACTTC.